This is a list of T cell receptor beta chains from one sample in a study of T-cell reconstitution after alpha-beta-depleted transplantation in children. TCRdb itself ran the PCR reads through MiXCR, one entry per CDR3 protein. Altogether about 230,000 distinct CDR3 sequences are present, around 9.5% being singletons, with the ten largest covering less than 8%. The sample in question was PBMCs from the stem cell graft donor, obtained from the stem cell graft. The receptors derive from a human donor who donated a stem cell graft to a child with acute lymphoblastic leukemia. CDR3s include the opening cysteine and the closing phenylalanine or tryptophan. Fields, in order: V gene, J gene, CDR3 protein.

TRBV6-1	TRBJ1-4	CASSRGQSTTNEKLFF
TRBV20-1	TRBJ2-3	CSANRVVSDTQYF
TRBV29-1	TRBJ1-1	CSVGLQMNTEAFF
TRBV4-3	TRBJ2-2	CASSQGYNTGELFF
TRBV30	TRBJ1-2	CAYRVGSGYTF
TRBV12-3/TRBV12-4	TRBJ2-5	CASSFGGLQETQYF
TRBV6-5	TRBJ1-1	CASSYSFGTGEAAFF
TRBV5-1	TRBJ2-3	CASSLLRTDTQYF
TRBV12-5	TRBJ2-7	CASGPGTGGSGEQYF
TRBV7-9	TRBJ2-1	CASSFLMWDRDNEQFF
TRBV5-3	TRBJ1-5	CATRQGRRQPQHF
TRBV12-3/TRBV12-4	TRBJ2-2	CASSPWRAQNTGELFF
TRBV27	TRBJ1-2	CASSRQGAYYGYTF
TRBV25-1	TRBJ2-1	CASSELAGVDEQFF
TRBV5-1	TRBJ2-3	CASSPDHGADTQYF
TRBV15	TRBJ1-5	CATSRAGLSNQPQHF
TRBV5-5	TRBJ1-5	CASSLLGRTQPQHF
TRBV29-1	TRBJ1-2	CSDSGGYGYTF
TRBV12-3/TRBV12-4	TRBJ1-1	CASSRQGSRTEAFF
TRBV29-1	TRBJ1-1	CSVGTGPEAFF